The T cell receptor (beta chain) described here comes from a study of cytomegalovirus exposure and HLA in healthy donors. V gave up 8 bases and J gave up 2 bases, with 13 bases separating them. Germline V gives CDR1 MNHEY, CDR2 SMNVEV (reference sequence). The CDR3 has 13 residues. A multiplex PCR was run with 60 Vbeta primers and 13 Jbeta primers. Some clones are missing from TCRdb's copy, which holds only in-frame ones; the method was immunoSEQ multiplex PCR. The sample has about 99,000 clones; 60% to 80% are singletons. The sample consisted of PBMCs. The chain recombines TRBV27 with TRBJ2-7, with D possibly matching TRBD2 (6 bases). The sequence was collected from a man aged 55 to 70 in good health and CMV-seropositive. The CDR3: CASRRDGPYEQYF. As DNA, the CDR3 is TGTGCCAGCCGGAGGGACGGTCCCTACGAGCAGTACTTC.